Listed here are 6 T cell receptor beta chains from one sample, sequenced in a study of blood T cell repertoires in COVID-19. Measured with immunoSEQ multiplex PCR; TCRdb has only the in-frame clones, and not every one. The sample consists of about 97,000 clones, approximately 84% of them appearing once. The sample taken for sequencing was peripheral blood. All receptors come from a man aged 40-49 years with active or convalescent COVID-19.

This clone was counted only a few times. The rearrangement uses TRBV2 and TRBJ2-1, with D hard to call. V was shortened by 1 base and J by 5 bases, with 9 bases between the two germline ends. This CDR3 spans 14 amino acids. Germline-derived CDR1 and CDR2 are SNHLY and FYNNEI. The DNA of the CDR3 is TGTGCCAGCAGTGAAGTCTGGGCAGACAATGAGCAGTTCTTC. Its translation: CASSEVWADNEQFF.

In its sample, this clone was seen a few times. V is TRBV29-1 and J is TRBJ1-2; perhaps TRBD1 as D (6 bases). The CDR3 runs to 12 residues. Germline values: CDR1 SQVTM, CDR2 ANQGSEA. V lost 6 bases, J lost 5 bases, and 13 bases lay in between. The CDR3 sequence: CSVGDTGYGYTF. For the CDR3, the DNA is TGCAGCGTGGGGGACACAGGGTATGGCTACACCTTC. Filled out from reference TRBV29-1 and TRBJ1-2, the complete variable domain reads SAVISQKPSRDICQRGTSLTIQCQVDSQVTMMFWYRQQPGQSLTLIATANQGSEATYESGFVIDKFPISRPNLTFSTLTVSNMSPEDSSIYLCSVGDTGYGYTFGSGTRLTVV.

This clone was detected only a few times. V gene TRBV5-1 combines with J gene TRBJ1-1; TRBD1 aligns across 7 bases. The CDR3 extends over 14 amino acids. V was clipped by 3 bases and J by 1 base; unmatched bases: 3. Looked up from germline, CDR1 is SGHRS and CDR2 is YFSETQ. DNA for the CDR3: TGCGCCAGCAGCTCGCAGGGGGGGAACACTGAAGCTTTCTTT. Amino acid sequence: CASSSQGGNTEAFF.

The chain combines TRBV6-4 with TRBJ1-1; D unresolved. The CDR3 extends over 15 amino acids. Trimming left V 6 bases short and J 0 bases short, with 14 bases between. The germline V gene encodes CDR1 MRHNA and CDR2 SNTAGT. The CDR3 here is CASSESYSVNTEAFF. CDR3 DNA sequence: TGTGCCAGCAGCGAAAGTTACAGTGTGAACACTGAAGCTTTCTTT.

The genes are TRBV6-5 and TRBJ1-1; no clear D. CDR3 length equals 16 residues. V lost 0 bases to trimming and J lost 7 bases, with 18 bases between them. The germline CDR1 and CDR2 sequences are MNHEY and SVGAGI. This chain's CDR3 is CASSYSTGEKRIEAFF. CDR3 nucleotides: TGTGCCAGCAGTTACTCAACCGGGGAAAAAAGGATTGAAGCTTTCTTT.

This chain connects TRBV11-1 to TRBJ1-2; D may be TRBD1 (5 bases). Trimming removed 5 bases at V and 4 bases at J, with 14 bases between. Per germline, CDR1 SGHAT and CDR2 FQDESV (reference sequence). The CDR3 covers 14 residues. The CDR3 sequence: CASSLSGQGYGYTF. CDR3 DNA sequence: TGTGCCAGCAGCCTAAGCGGGCAGGGCTATGGCTACACCTTC. The variable domain in full, with the rest retrieved from reference TRBV11-1 and TRBJ1-2, is EAEVAQSPRYKITEKSQAVAFWCDPISGHATLYWYRQILGQGPELLVQFQDESVVDDSQLPKDRFSAERLKGVDSTLKIQPAELGDSAMYLCASSLSGQGYGYTFGSGTRLTVV.